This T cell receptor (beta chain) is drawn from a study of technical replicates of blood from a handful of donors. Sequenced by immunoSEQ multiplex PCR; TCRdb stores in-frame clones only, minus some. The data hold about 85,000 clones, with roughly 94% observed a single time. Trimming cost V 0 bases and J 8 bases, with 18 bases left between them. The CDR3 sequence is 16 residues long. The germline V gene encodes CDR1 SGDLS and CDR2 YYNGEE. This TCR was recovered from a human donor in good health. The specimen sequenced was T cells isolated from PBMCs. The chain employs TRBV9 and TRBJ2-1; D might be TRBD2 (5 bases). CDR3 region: CASSVGLAGRADEQFF. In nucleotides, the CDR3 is TGTGCCAGCAGCGTAGGACTGGCGGGTAGAGCGGATGAGCAGTTCTTC.